This T cell receptor beta chain was found in a study of immune evolution from preneoplasia to lung adenocarcinoma. Points on this clone: Antigen unknown.

Each case's diagnosis was confirmed by two pathologists on H&E. The method was immunoSEQ multiplex PCR; TCRdb's version includes in-frame clones alone and lacks a portion of them. This table holds tens of thousands of clones, over 70% found once. Study-wide results and caveats: Compared with EGFR-mutant or double wild-type lesions, KRAS-mutant nodules were more clonal.

The source of this sequence is a person aged 55 to 69 with lung adenocarcinoma. The specimen was FFPE invasive lung adenocarcinoma tissue.

The CDR3 spells CASSRPLKGYGYTF. In DNA form, the CDR3 reads TGTGCCAGCAGCCGCCCCCTGAAGGGGTATGGCTACACCTTC. V usage is TRBV4-2 and J usage is TRBJ1-2; possible D gene TRBD1, 5 bases. Germline assignment: CDR1 LGHNA and CDR2 YNFKEQ. Trimming took 4 bases from V and 5 from J, leaving 14 bases between them. This CDR3 is 14 amino acids long.